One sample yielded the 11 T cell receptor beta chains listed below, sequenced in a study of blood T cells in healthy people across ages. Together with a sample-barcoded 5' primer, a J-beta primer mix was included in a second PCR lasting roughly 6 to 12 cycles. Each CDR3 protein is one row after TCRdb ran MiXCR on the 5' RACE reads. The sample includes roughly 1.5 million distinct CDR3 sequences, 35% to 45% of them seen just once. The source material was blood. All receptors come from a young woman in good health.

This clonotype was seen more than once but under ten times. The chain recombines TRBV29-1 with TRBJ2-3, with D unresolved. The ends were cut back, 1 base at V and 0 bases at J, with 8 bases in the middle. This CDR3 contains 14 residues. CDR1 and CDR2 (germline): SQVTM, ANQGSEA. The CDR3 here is CSVEGRLSTDTQYF. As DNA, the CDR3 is TGCAGCGTTGAAGGCCGGTTAAGCACAGATACGCAGTATTTT.

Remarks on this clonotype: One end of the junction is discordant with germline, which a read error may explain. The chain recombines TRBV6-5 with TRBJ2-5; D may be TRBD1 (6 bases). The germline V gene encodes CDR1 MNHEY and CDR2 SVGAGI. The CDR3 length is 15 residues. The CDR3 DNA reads TGTGCCAGTAGTTACTCCCACAGGGTTGGAGAGACCCAGTACTTC. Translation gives CASSYSHRVGETQYF.

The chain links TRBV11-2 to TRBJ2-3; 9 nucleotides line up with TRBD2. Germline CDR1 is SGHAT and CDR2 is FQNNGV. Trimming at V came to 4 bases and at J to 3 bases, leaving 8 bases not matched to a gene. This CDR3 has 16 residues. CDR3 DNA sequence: TGTGCCAGCAGCTCAATAGCGGGGGTCCCAACAGATACGCAGTATTTT. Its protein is CASSSIAGVPTDTQYF. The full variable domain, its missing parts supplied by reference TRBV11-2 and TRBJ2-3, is EAGVAQSPRYKIIEKRQSVAFWCNPISGHATLYWYQQILGQGPKLLIQFQNNGVVDDSQLPKDRFSAERLKGVDSTLKIQPAKLEDSAVYLCASSSIAGVPTDTQYFGPGTRLTVL.

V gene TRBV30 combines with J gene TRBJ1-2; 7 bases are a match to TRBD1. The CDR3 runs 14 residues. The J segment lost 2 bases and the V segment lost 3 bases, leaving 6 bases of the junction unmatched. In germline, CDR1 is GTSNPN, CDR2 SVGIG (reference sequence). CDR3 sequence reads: CAWSGRGQNYGYTF. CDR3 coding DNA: TGTGCCTGGAGCGGCAGGGGACAGAACTATGGCTACACCTTC.

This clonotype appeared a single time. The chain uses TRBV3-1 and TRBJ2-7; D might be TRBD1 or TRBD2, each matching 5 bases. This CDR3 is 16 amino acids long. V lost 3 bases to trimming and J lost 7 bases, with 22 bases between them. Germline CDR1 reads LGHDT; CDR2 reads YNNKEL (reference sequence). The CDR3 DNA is TGTGCCAGCAGCCACGGATTACAAGGGACCTACAATGAGCAGTACTTC. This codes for CASSHGLQGTYNEQYF.

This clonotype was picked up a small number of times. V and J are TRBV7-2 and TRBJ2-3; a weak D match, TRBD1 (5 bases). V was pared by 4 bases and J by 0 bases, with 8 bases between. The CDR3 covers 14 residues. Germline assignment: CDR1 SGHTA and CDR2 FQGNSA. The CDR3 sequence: CASSSDTSTDTQYF. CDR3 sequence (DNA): TGTGCCAGCAGCTCGGACACAAGCACAGATACGCAGTATTTT.

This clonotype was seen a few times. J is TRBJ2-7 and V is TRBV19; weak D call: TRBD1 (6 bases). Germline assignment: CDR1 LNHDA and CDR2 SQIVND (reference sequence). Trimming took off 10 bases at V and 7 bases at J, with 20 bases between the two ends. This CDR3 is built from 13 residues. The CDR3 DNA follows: TGTGCCATTTCGGACAGATCCTACAATGAGCAGTACTTC. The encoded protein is CAISDRSYNEQYF.

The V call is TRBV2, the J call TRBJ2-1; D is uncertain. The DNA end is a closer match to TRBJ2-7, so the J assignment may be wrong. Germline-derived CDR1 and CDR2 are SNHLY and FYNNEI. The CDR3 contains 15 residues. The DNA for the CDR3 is TGTGCCAGCAACAGCCTGCCGAGCTCCTACAATGAGCAGTACTTC. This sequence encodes CASNSLPSSYNEQYF.

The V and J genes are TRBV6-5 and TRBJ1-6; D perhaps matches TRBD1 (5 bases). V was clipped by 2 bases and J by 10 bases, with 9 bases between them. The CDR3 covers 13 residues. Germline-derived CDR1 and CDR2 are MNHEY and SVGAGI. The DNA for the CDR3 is TGTGCCAGCAGTTACGGGGCAGGGTCACCCCTCCACTTT. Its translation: CASSYGAGSPLHF.

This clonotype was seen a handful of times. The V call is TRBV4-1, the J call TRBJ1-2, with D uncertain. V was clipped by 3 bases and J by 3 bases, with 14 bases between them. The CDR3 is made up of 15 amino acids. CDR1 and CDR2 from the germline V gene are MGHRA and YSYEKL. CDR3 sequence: CASSQTFFGDYGYTF. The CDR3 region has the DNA TGCGCCAGCAGCCAGACCTTTTTCGGAGACTATGGCTACACCTTC.

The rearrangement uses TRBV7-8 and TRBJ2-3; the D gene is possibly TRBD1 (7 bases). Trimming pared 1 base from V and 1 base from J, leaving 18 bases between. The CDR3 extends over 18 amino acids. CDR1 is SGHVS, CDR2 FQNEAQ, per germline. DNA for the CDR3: TGTGCCAGCAGCTTAGTTCTAGCGAGGGGGCTGCGCACAGATACGCAGTATTTT. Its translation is CASSLVLARGLRTDTQYF. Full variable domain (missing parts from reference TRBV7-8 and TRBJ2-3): GAGVSQSPRYKVAKRGQDVALRCDPISGHVSLFWYQQALGQGPEFLTYFQNEAQLDKSGLPSDRFFAERPEGSVSTLKIQRTQQEDSAVYLCASSLVLARGLRTDTQYFGPGTRLTVL.